The text below deals with one T cell receptor (beta chain). What it binds is not known. The entry originates in a study of T cell responses to AZD1222 COVID-19 vaccine. Study-level results: Seropositive at baseline were only a handful of AZD1222 recipients. The study found Spike-specific TCR breadth and depth rose after two AZD1222 doses. Variant regions that are unmutated are reportedly the target of nearly half of spike-specific TCRs.

V shed 6 bases and J 2 bases; nucleotides not matched to a gene: 9. Germline V lookup: CDR1 MNHEY, CDR2 SMNVEV (reference sequence). CDR3 length: 15 amino acids. Profiling relied on immunoSEQ multiplex PCR, and the TCRdb table lists in-frame clones only, not all of them. Altogether 30,000 to 35,000 clones are present, about 89% being singletons, with the ten largest covering under 50%. This clonotype originated in an adult in good health. Here the sequenced sample was peripheral blood, taken on day 0 of AZD1222 vaccination. The chain recombines TRBV27 with TRBJ1-1, with 7 positions matching TRBD1. In DNA, the CDR3 is TGTGCCAGCAGCGGATCGACAGGGCTTAACACTGAAGCTTTCTTT. It is translated as CASSGSTGLNTEAFF.